What follows are 20 T cell receptor beta chains derived from one specimen sequenced in a study of cytomegalovirus exposure and HLA in healthy donors. Profiled with immunoSEQ multiplex PCR; TCRdb holds only in-frame clones, not every one. The table records some 270,000 clones, 80% to 90% of them present only once. Sequences were obtained from PBMCs. The receptors shown here come from a woman aged 18 to 35 in good health and CMV-seronegative.

V usage is TRBV10-3 and J usage is TRBJ1-1, with 7 bases that match TRBD1. Germline-derived CDR1 and CDR2 are ENHRY and SYGVKD. This CDR3 comprises 14 residues. V shed 6 bases and J 4 bases; nucleotides not matched to a gene: 8. This CDR3 is CAISQQGSGTEAFF. CDR3 coding DNA: TGTGCCATCAGCCAACAGGGGTCTGGCACTGAAGCTTTCTTT.

The V gene is TRBV10-3, the J gene TRBJ1-1, with unresolved D. CDR1 is ENHRY and CDR2 is SYGVKD in the germline V gene. The length of the CDR3 is 15 residues. Deletions cut 0 bases from V and 4 bases from J, with 12 bases between. The CDR3 DNA reads as TGTGCCATCAGTGAGTCTAGAAGGGAGACCACTGAAGCTTTCTTT. It translates to CAISESRRETTEAFF.

The J gene is TRBJ2-7, the V gene TRBV5-4, with TRBD2 matching 7 bases. The CDR3 contains 15 residues. Germline V lookup: CDR1 SGHNT, CDR2 YYREEE (reference sequence). After removal of 0 bases from V and 2 bases from J, the junction contained 5 bases not matched to a gene. CDR3 sequence (DNA): TGTGCCAGCAGCTTGGGGCTAGCGGTCACCTACGAGCAGTACTTC. It codes for CASSLGLAVTYEQYF. The full variable domain, completed using reference TRBV5-4 and TRBJ2-7, is ETGVTQSPTHLIKTRGQQVTLRCSSQSGHNTVSWYQQALGQGPQFIFQYYREEENGRGNFPPRFSGLQFPNYSSELNVNALELDDSALYLCASSLGLAVTYEQYFGPGTRLTVT.

The V gene is TRBV6-4, the J gene TRBJ2-6; D is possibly TRBD1 (6 bases). The germline gives CDR1 MRHNA, CDR2 SNTAGT. The CDR3 totals 15 residues. Trimming took off 4 bases at V and 0 bases at J, with 7 bases between the two ends. The CDR3 DNA reads as TGTGCCAGCAGTGGGACAGACTCTGGGGCCAACGTCCTGACTTTC. It specifies CASSGTDSGANVLTF.

The CDR3 spells CASSYSPSRAEAFF. In DNA, the CDR3 is TGTGCCAGCAGTTACTCGCCGAGCCGGGCTGAAGCTTTCTTT. The chain couples TRBV6-5 to TRBJ1-1; D is ambiguous. V gave up 0 bases and J gave up 6 bases, with 11 bases separating them. The CDR3 has 14 amino acids. Germline lookup yields CDR1 MNHEY and CDR2 SVGAGI.

The gene calls are TRBV7-9 and TRBJ2-7; D may be TRBD1 (6 bases). Trimming shortened V by 1 base and J by 5 bases, and 9 bases separated the two germline ends. This CDR3 is 13 amino acids long. Germline V gives CDR1 SEHNR, CDR2 FQNEAQ (reference sequence). CDR3 protein: CASSLDRVDEQYF. The CDR3 DNA is TGTGCCAGCAGCTTAGACAGGGTCGACGAGCAGTACTTC.

The CDR3: CASSSGQGETQYF. The CDR3 nucleotides are TGTGCCAGCAGTTCCGGACAGGGAGAGACCCAGTACTTC. This chain connects TRBV27 to TRBJ2-5; 8 bases align to TRBD1. This CDR3 spans 13 amino acids. The ends lost 4 bases at V and 4 bases at J; junction bases unmatched: 2. Looked up from germline, CDR1 is MNHEY and CDR2 is SMNVEV (reference sequence).

This chain joins TRBV7-8 and TRBJ2-7; D is unresolved. V gave up 5 bases and J gave up 5 bases, with 10 bases separating them. The CDR3 contains 12 residues. In germline, CDR1 is SGHVS, CDR2 FQNEAQ. DNA for the CDR3: TGTGCCAGCAGCCTAAACCCAAACGAGCAGTACTTC. It encodes CASSLNPNEQYF.

There are a few counts of this clone. The rearrangement uses TRBV5-1 and TRBJ2-5, with a weak D call TRBD2 (7 bases). From germline, CDR1 is SGHRS and CDR2 YFSETQ. Trimming removed 3 bases at V and 5 bases at J, with 23 bases between. CDR3 size: 17 residues. The CDR3 region has the DNA TGCGCCAGCAGCTCGGGGGCGGGGGCGCAGGTTGCCGAGACCCAGTACTTC. Protein sequence: CASSSGAGAQVAETQYF.

This clone was recorded once. V usage is TRBV4-1 and J usage is TRBJ1-5; 8 bases are a match to TRBD1. Trimming took 6 bases from V and 2 from J; bases not matched to a gene: 6. CDR3 length: 15 residues. Germline V gene lookup returns CDR1 MGHRA and CDR2 YSYEKL. CDR3 in amino acids: CASSPPGQGNQPQHF. DNA for the CDR3: TGCGCCAGCAGTCCCCCGGGACAGGGCAATCAGCCCCAGCATTTT.

V gene TRBV14 combines with J gene TRBJ1-1; perhaps TRBD1 as D (6 bases). The V gene lost 1 base and the J gene lost 5 bases, with 14 bases spanning the gap. The CDR3 runs 15 residues. The germline CDR1 and CDR2 sequences are SGHDN and FVKESK. The CDR3 loop is CASSQGMGGGTEAFF. In DNA form, the CDR3 reads TGTGCCAGCAGCCAAGGGATGGGAGGGGGGACTGAAGCTTTCTTT.

The V and J genes are TRBV27 and TRBJ2-7; 8 nucleotides match TRBD2. The CDR3 extends over 16 amino acids. CDR1 is MNHEY and CDR2 is SMNVEV in the germline V gene (reference sequence). J gave up 0 bases and V 5 bases, and 9 bases lay outside the gene matches. The CDR3 sequence: CASSHTAGTSSYEQYF. In DNA, the CDR3 is TGTGCCAGCAGTCACACCGCCGGGACTAGCTCCTACGAGCAGTACTTC.

The chain recombines TRBV4-1 with TRBJ1-5; 8 bases are a match to TRBD1. This CDR3 is 16 amino acids long. Germline V gives CDR1 MGHRA, CDR2 YSYEKL. V was clipped by 6 bases and J by 5 bases; unmatched bases: 12. The CDR3 nucleotides read TGCGCCAGCAGACAATCTCAGGGGGCTGATTATCAGCCCCAGCATTTT. Its translation is CASRQSQGADYQPQHF.

This clone was counted a single time. This chain connects TRBV10-1 to TRBJ2-1; 11 nucleotides align to TRBD1. The CDR3 sequence is 16 residues long. After removal of 5 bases from V and 3 bases from J, the junction contained 6 bases not matched to a gene. Germline values: CDR1 WNHNN, CDR2 SYGVQD (reference sequence). Written as DNA, the CDR3 is TGCGCCAGCAGTCCCGACGGGACAGGGGGCTACAATGAGCAGTTCTTC. Encoded protein: CASSPDGTGGYNEQFF.

V and J are TRBV4-1 and TRBJ1-3; D gene uncertain. CDR1 and CDR2 (germline): MGHRA, YSYEKL. CDR3 length equals 17 residues. Trimming removed 3 bases from V and 8 bases from J, with 23 bases in between. CDR3 protein: CASSQYQVPSRIDTIYF. For the CDR3, the DNA is TGCGCCAGCAGCCAGTACCAGGTACCCTCTCGGATCGACACCATATATTTT.

The CDR3: CASSPGMGQGAYEQYF. Here the CDR3 DNA reads TGTGCCAGCAGCCCGGGCATGGGACAGGGCGCCTACGAGCAGTACTTC. V and J are TRBV4-2 and TRBJ2-7; 9 nucleotides align to TRBD1. V shed 4 bases and J 2 bases; nucleotides not matched to a gene: 9. Germline V lookup: CDR1 LGHNA, CDR2 YNFKEQ. The CDR3 covers 16 residues.

In this sample, this clone turned up once. V gene TRBV7-2 combines with J gene TRBJ1-6, with TRBD1 matching over 9 bases. The germline V gene has CDR1 SGHTA and CDR2 FQGNSA. V was pared by 3 bases and J by 10 bases, with 7 bases of the junction left unmatched. CDR3 length equals 15 residues. In nucleotides, the CDR3 is TGTGCCAGCAGCTTGAGTCGGACAGGGGACTCACCCCTCCACTTT. Translating it yields CASSLSRTGDSPLHF.

A note on this clone: With a much larger clone just one base away, this may be a read error. The V gene is TRBV19, the J gene TRBJ1-2, with D perhaps TRBD1 (6 bases). The germline V gene has CDR1 LNHDA and CDR2 SQIVND (reference sequence). Trimming stripped 5 bases from V and 3 bases from J, with 10 bases between. CDR3 length: 13 residues. In nucleotides, the CDR3 is TGTGCCAGTAGTGTGGACAGATACTATGGCTACACCTTC. Protein sequence: CASSVDRYYGYTF. The whole variable domain, filled in from reference TRBV19 and TRBJ1-2, reads DGGITQSPKYLFRKEGQNVTLSCEQNLNHDAMYWYRQDPGQGLRLIYYSQIVNDFQKGDIAEGYSVSREKKESFPLTVTSAQKNPTAFYLCASSVDRYYGYTFGSGTRLTVV.

The V and J genes are TRBV14 and TRBJ2-1; 7 positions agree with TRBD1. V was clipped by 0 bases and J by 8 bases; unmatched bases: 7. CDR1 SGHDN and CDR2 FVKESK come from the germline V gene. The CDR3 totals 15 residues. This CDR3 is CASSQERGRRDEQFF. Here the CDR3 DNA reads TGTGCCAGCAGCCAAGAGAGGGGGCGGCGGGATGAGCAGTTCTTC.

The V and J genes are TRBV7-9 and TRBJ1-6; tentatively, D is TRBD1 (5 bases). CDR1 SEHNR and CDR2 FQNEAQ come from the germline V gene (reference sequence). This CDR3 contains 16 residues. Trimming stripped 7 bases from V and 10 bases from J, with 23 bases between. The CDR3: CASTPPLAGQHSPLHF. The CDR3 DNA is TGTGCCAGCACTCCCCCCCTGGCAGGGCAACACTCACCCCTCCACTTT.